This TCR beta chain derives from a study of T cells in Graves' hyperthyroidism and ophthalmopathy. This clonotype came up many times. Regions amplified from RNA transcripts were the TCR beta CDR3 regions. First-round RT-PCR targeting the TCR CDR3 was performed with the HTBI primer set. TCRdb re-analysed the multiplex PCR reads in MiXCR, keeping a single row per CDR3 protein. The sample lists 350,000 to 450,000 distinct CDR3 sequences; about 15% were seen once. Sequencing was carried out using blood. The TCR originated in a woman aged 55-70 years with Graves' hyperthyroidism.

The CDR3 nucleotides are TGCAACCCCCGGGGAGGACTAGCGGGAGGGTACTACGAGCAGTACTTC. It encodes CNPRGGLAGGYYEQYF. The rearrangement uses TRBV20-1 and TRBJ2-7; 15 nucleotides agree with TRBD2. This CDR3 is 16 amino acids long. Germline V gene data show CDR1 as DFQATT and CDR2 as SNEGSKA (reference sequence).